Sequencing of this T cell receptor (beta chain) was carried out in a study of early T cells in non-severe SARS-CoV-2 infection. Across the study: The study sequenced bulk RNA from unsorted whole blood, with chains unpaired.

Comment on this clonotype: Its specificity is unknown.

Study-wide findings and caveats: Matches to VDJdb favored anti-spike CD8 responses and missed private and CD4 specificities.

The CDR3 sequence is 16 residues long. Between the trimmed V and J ends, which lost 5 bases and 1 base, there was a span of 14 bases. Tagging with unique molecular identifiers was applied to individual cDNA molecules. TCRdb ran MiXCR on the 5' RACE reads and lists one entry per CDR3 protein. The data hold 120,000 or so distinct CDR3 sequences, with roughly 13% observed a single time. The chain couples TRBV12-3 or TRBV12-4 to TRBJ2-2; a possible D gene is TRBD1 (5 bases). This clonotype originated in an adult who was a healthcare worker with PCR-confirmed SARS-CoV-2 infection or an uninfected control (not recorded which). The sequenced sample was whole blood, obtained at baseline. The CDR3 sequence is CASSVLPRENTGELFF. In DNA form, the CDR3 reads TGTGCCAGCAGTGTACTCCCCAGGGAGAACACCGGGGAGCTGTTTTTT.